These T cell receptor beta chains were read from a single sample in a study of CD8 T cells in Susac syndrome. TCRdb reprocessed the immunoSEQ multiplex PCR reads via MiXCR and lists one record per CDR3 protein. The top ten clones hold approximately 0.08% of a sample with 190,000 or so distinct CDR3 sequences, approximately 95% of them seen once. What was sequenced was CD4+ T cells from PBMCs. These receptors were collected from a human donor with multiple sclerosis. The conserved cysteine and the conserved F or W are not part of the CDR3 here.

cdr3_aa	j_call	cdr3_length	v_call
SALTGGWTDTQY	TRBJ2-3	12	TRBV20-1
ASSVDAGEKLF	TRBJ1-4	11	TRBV9
ASSLENSPLH	TRBJ1-6	10	TRBV5-1
SARDAGNQPQH	TRBJ1-5	11	TRBV20-1
ASSVEADYGYT	TRBJ1-2	11	TRBV9
SARGGTGAQETQY	TRBJ2-5	13	TRBV20-1
ASSIQSTGISGYT	TRBJ1-2	13	TRBV7-9
ASSTPRDRGQSPLH	TRBJ1-6	14	TRBV19
ASSQDGGGRGYT	TRBJ1-2	12	TRBV3-1
AWSQGQSSNQPQH	TRBJ1-5	13	TRBV30
ASSPPAENIQY	TRBJ2-4	11	TRBV18
AWTIGVYGYT	TRBJ1-2	10	TRBV30
ASSIDLKDTQY	TRBJ2-3	11	TRBV7-2
ASSPGTADGYT	TRBJ1-2	11	TRBV12-3/TRBV12-4
ASSTEIRNTEAF	TRBJ1-1	12	TRBV7-8
ATSRGQGAGEQF	TRBJ2-1	12	TRBV5-1
ASRTPGQINSPLH	TRBJ1-6	13	TRBV6-1
ASSQLADTQY	TRBJ2-3	10	TRBV3-1
ASSPPGGSNSPLH	TRBJ1-6	13	TRBV3-1
ASTYFGPLH	TRBJ1-6	9	TRBV23-1
ASSYSLNVVTGELF	TRBJ2-2	14	TRBV6-5
ASSGGLVKDTQY	TRBJ2-3	12	TRBV6-6
ASRQGKNTEAF	TRBJ1-1	11	TRBV2
ASSRWNTEAF	TRBJ1-1	10	TRBV12-5
ASSPPGGATQY	TRBJ2-3	11	TRBV18
AWSTEGASGYT	TRBJ1-2	11	TRBV30
ASSPGQPYEQY	TRBJ2-7	11	TRBV18
SVFLQGDVNTEAF	TRBJ1-1	13	TRBV29-1
ASSATSDTDTQY	TRBJ2-3	12	TRBV3-1
ASRDTGGDSPLH	TRBJ1-6	12	TRBV6-5
ASSQVYEQF	TRBJ2-1	9	TRBV14
ASSVRGGDTGELF	TRBJ2-2	13	TRBV9
AWSVLATGELF	TRBJ2-2	11	TRBV30
ASSPTRIYEQY	TRBJ2-7	11	TRBV18
ASSQGHSTGGSTDTQY	TRBJ2-3	16	TRBV3-1
SAPRDRASPLH	TRBJ1-6	11	TRBV20-1
ASSPPPGTEAF	TRBJ1-1	11	TRBV18
ASSHGPTGGYEQY	TRBJ2-7	13	TRBV4-1
ASSQGVAGMRETQY	TRBJ2-5	14	TRBV4-2
ASSGGAGKTEAF	TRBJ1-1	12	TRBV5-6
ASTPTGETQY	TRBJ2-5	10	TRBV28
AWSAGLSNQPQH	TRBJ1-5	12	TRBV30
ASLVGREQY	TRBJ2-7	9	TRBV11-2
ASTRGGNEQF	TRBJ2-1	10	TRBV7-2
ASSSFGQDTQY	TRBJ2-3	11	TRBV12-3/TRBV12-4
SAAESTDTQY	TRBJ2-3	10	TRBV20-1
ASSLAGGDPVKF	TRBJ2-1	12	TRBV5-4
ASRAGTSGEQY	TRBJ2-7	11	TRBV6-5